This T cell receptor (beta chain) was found in a study of regulatory T cells in long-lasting Graves disease (dated by TCRdb to the early 2020s). With respect to the entire study: Persistent Graves' disease meant more than 5 years of antithyroid drug treatment with TSH receptor autoantibodies that stayed positive. This study used TCR sequencing and RNA sequencing of peripheral blood to compare persistent Graves' disease patients against newly diagnosed Graves' disease patients. The study took place in China and was registered as a clinical trial. A total of around 35 samples underwent TCR sequencing: roughly 13 from persistent and about 20 from newly diagnosed Graves' disease patients. Antithyroid drugs had been taken for approximately 10 years on average by persistent Graves' disease patients in the clinical cohort.

In light of the paper, this sample's time point label describes: persistent/refractory GD, antithyroid drugs over 5 years with positive TRAb. For both TCR sequencing and RNA sequencing, RNA was extracted from PBMCs using TRIzol. The diagnosis of Graves' disease was made according to American Thyroid Association guidelines. Recruitment of patients was carried out at an endocrinology department in Xi'an, China. From each patient, about 9.7 milliliters of peripheral blood was collected into an EDTA anticoagulant tube. PBMCs were isolated by Ficoll Paque Plus density gradient separation without further T cell sorting. RNA quality was checked with an Agilent 2100 Bioanalyzer and agarose gel, and concentration with a NanoDrop 2000. As concerns this clonotype: Its antigen specificity is not known. Base qualities are not provided; no much larger clone lies one nucleotide away.

The germline ends are 16 bases apart after V is trimmed by 7 bases and J by 7 bases. The germline V gene (reference sequence) supplies CDR1 LNHDA and CDR2 SQIVND. The CDR3 spans 14 residues, from the cysteine through the phenylalanine. Of all the DNA, just the CDR3 is kept, 42 bases in frame from base 1. Overall study outcomes, separate from this receptor: A larger number of public clonotypes was shared among persistent patients (approximately 2,600) than among newly diagnosed patients (roughly 980). Persistent Graves' disease patients showed lower TCR Shannon entropy and fewer highly expanded clones than newly diagnosed patients, suggesting clonal expansion. The study examined only peripheral blood because the primary lesion, thyroid tissue, could not be accessed. Sequencing and analysis were restricted to the TCR beta chain. TRBV28, TRBJ1-2 and TRBJ2-5 were preferentially used in persistent disease, while TRBV20-1 and TRBJ2-1 were favored in newly diagnosed disease. The authors noted that the small sample size was a limitation that may lower accuracy.

Library preparation employed multiplex PCR. TCRdb names Illumina HiSeq 4000 as the instrument used. TCR beta libraries were built with iRepertoire HTBI primers and Arm-PCR amplification of CDR3 regions. Before sequencing, the PCR products went through gel purification. Per the source publication's procedure: Across samples, about 64 TRBV and approximately 15 TRBJ segments were identified and used for gene usage analysis of CDR3 amino acid clonotypes. COPE and FqMerger were used to merge the filtered high-quality paired reads into contigs. Contigs were aligned with BLAST to IMGT TRBV, TRBD and TRBJ reference genes, and CDR3 was defined per IMGT. Any clonotype with a frequency above 0.1% was counted as a highly expanded clone. Shannon entropy was used to measure repertoire diversity, and the Gini coefficient was used to measure V-J evenness. A clonotype found in more than one individual was treated as public. TCRdb reworked the public reads: Q25 trimming with fastp, MiXCR clone assembly, productive beta chains retained. Each CDR3 protein appears once, grouped with its most common genes and DNA. V and J calls and clone size were set by TCRdb, not the authors. This sample is represented by more than 650,000 distinct CDR3 sequences; 25% to 30% of them were singletons. The ten largest clones add up to 40% to 55% of the sample.

The specimen comprised peripheral blood mononuclear cells (PBMCs), sampled when the disease was refractory, from a patient treated with antithyroid drugs. The rearrangement joined TRBV19 to TRBJ1-4, with a tentative D gene TRBD1 over 5 matching bases. The sequence came from a female donor with Graves disease. The CDR3 reads CASNDRRGGEKLFF. The nucleotide sequence reads TGTGCCAGTAATGACCGGAGGGGCGGTGAAAAACTGTTTTTT.